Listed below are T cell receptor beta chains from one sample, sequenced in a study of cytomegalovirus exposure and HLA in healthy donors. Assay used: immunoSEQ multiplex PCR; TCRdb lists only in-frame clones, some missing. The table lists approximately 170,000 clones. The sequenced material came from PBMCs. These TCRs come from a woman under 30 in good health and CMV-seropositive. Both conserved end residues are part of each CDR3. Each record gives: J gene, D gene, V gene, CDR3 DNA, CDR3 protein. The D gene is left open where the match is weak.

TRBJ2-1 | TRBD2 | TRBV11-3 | TGTGCCAGCAGCCCCAGAGGGGGAGCGGGAGAAGTATATGAGCAGTTCTTC | CASSPRGGAGEVYEQFF
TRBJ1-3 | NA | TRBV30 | TGTGCCTGGAGTGTAGGGAGGAGACACGGAAACACCATATATTTT | CAWSVGRRHGNTIYF
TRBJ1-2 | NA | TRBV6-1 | TGTGCCAGCAGTAGCCACAGGGTTAACTATGGCTACACCTTC | CASSSHRVNYGYTF
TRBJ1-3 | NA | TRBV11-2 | TGTGCCAGCAGCTCCGAGTACACCATATATTTT | CASSSEYTIYF
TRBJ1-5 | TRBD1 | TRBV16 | TGTGCCAGCAGCCCACAGGGGGCCCCTCGTGCAGGCCAGCCCCAGCATTTT | CASSPQGAPRAGQPQHF
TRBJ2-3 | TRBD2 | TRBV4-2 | TGTGCCAGCAGCCAGGCGAGCGGGACCAGCGGCATTTTTACGCAGTATTTT | CASSQASGTSGIFTQYF
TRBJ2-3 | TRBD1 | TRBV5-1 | TGCGCCAGCAGCTTCGGACAGGGGGCAGATACGCAGTATTTT | CASSFGQGADTQYF
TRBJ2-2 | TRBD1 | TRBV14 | TGTGCCAGCAGCCGGGCGGGACAGGGGCGATTCGCCGGGGAGCTGTTTTTT | CASSRAGQGRFAGELFF
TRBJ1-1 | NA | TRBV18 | TGTGCCAGCTCACCATTCAGCGTCGGGGAGAACACTGAAGCTTTCTTT | CASSPFSVGENTEAFF
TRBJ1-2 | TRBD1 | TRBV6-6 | TGTGCCAGCAGACAGGGGAATACGGATGGCTACACCTTC | CASRQGNTDGYTF
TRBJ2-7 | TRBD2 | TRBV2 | TGTGCCAGCCAGTCTAGCGGGAGGGCCTACGAGCAGTACTTC | CASQSSGRAYEQYF
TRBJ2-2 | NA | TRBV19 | TGTGCCAGTAATGCAGGCGCGAACACCGGGGAGCTGTTTTTT | CASNAGANTGELFF
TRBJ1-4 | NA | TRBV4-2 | TGTGCCAGCAGCCGTCGTTCTGGCAGGGAACGAGTTCAACTGTTTTTT | CASSRRSGRERVQLFF
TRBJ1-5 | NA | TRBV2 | TGTGCCAGCAGAGGACTGGGGAATCAGCCCCAGCATTTT | CASRGLGNQPQHF
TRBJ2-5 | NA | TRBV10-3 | TGTGCCATCAGTGAAGGACAGCAAGAGACCCAGTACTTC | CAISEGQQETQYF
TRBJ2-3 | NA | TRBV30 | TGTGCCTGGATCCCATTCGGGTCCGGCACAGATACGCAGTATTTT | CAWIPFGSGTDTQYF
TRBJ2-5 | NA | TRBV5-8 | TGTGCCAGCAGCTTTTTAGGCGGGGATAAAGAGACCCAGTACTTC | CASSFLGGDKETQYF
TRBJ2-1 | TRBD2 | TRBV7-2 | TGTGCCAGCAGCTTAGTATTTGGGACTAGCGGATACAATGAGCAGTTCTTC | CASSLVFGTSGYNEQFF
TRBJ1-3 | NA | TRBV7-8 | TGTGCCAGCAGCCCTTGGACAGTCTCTGGAAACACCATATATTTT | CASSPWTVSGNTIYF
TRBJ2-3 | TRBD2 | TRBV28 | TGTGCCAGCAGTCGGACCCAGGGACTAGAGGGAACAGATACGCAGTATTTT | CASSRTQGLEGTDTQYF
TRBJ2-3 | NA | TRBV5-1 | TGCGCCAGCAGCTCGGGGAAAGCGGCGGGGCGCACAGATACGCAGTATTTT | CASSSGKAAGRTDTQYF
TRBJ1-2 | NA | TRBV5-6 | TGTGCCAGCAGCGGGGAGGGAGCCGAGGCCTATGGCCACACCTTC | CASSGEGAEAYGHTF
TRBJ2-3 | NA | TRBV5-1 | TGCGCCAGCAGCCTTAACACAGATACGCAGTATTTT | CASSLNTDTQYF
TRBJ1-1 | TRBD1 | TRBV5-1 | TGCGCCAGCAGCCCCGGGACAGGGGCCGCATTTAGGGCTGAAGCTTTCTTT | CASSPGTGAAFRAEAFF
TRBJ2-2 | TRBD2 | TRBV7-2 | TGTGCCAGCAGCCTTGGGACTAGCACCGGGGAGCTGTTTTTT | CASSLGTSTGELFF
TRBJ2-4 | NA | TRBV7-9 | TGTGCCAGCAGCCCGGTTTTGGGGGCACAAAACATTCAGTACTTC | CASSPVLGAQNIQYF
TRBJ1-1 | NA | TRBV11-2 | TGTGCCAGCAGCTTCACAGGGCGTACTGAAGCTTTCTTT | CASSFTGRTEAFF
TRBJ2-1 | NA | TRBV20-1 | TGCAGTGCTCTCCCACGGAATGAGCAGTTCTTC | CSALPRNEQFF
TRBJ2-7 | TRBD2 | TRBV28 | TGTGCCAGCAGTTTAACTAGCGGAAAATATTACGAGCAGTACTTC | CASSLTSGKYYEQYF
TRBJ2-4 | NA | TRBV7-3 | TGTGCCAGCAGTGCTACGGCAGGAGGAAACATTCAGTACTTC | CASSATAGGNIQYF
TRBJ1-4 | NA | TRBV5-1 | TGCGCCAGCAGTTCGGCAACTAATGAAAAACTGTTTTTT | CASSSATNEKLFF
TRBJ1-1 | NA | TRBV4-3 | TGCGCCAGCAGCCGCGGACAGTCCGGAACTGAAGCTTTCTTT | CASSRGQSGTEAFF
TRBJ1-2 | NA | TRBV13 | TGTGCCAGCAGCTTAGCCGCGGGAGGAGGCTACACCTTC | CASSLAAGGGYTF
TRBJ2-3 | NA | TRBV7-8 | TGTGCCAGCAGCTCCCTCGCGAGGGAGAGCTCTAGCACAGATACGCAGTATTTT | CASSSLARESSSTDTQYF
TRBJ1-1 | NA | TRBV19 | TGTGCCAGTAGTATAGGCAAAGCATCTCTTGAAGCTTTCTTT | CASSIGKASLEAFF
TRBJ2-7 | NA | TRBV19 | TGTGCCAGTAGTTCCCGCCCTCCAGGGAAAGGGCAGTACTTC | CASSSRPPGKGQYF
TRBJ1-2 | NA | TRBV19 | TGTGCCAGTAGTAGAAGCTCAGGGTCGGATGGCTACACCTTC | CASSRSSGSDGYTF
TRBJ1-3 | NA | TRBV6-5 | TGTGCCAGCAGTCTGTCCCCCCTTGGAAACACCATATATTTT | CASSLSPLGNTIYF
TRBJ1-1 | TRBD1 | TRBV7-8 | TGTGCCAGCAGCTTAACTCTTGGACAGGGCTTAATCATGAACACTGAAGCTTTCTTT | CASSLTLGQGLIMNTEAFF
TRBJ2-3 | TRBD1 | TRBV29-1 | TGCAGCGTTGGGGGACCGACAGGGGGCGGATCCACAGATACGCAGTATTTT | CSVGGPTGGGSTDTQYF
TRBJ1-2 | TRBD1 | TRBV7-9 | TGTGCCAGCAGCTTAGAGGCAGGGGGCGCCTATGGCTACACCTTC | CASSLEAGGAYGYTF
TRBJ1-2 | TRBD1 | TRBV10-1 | TGCGCCAGCAGTGATGTCCAGGGGGCGTCATATGGCTACACCTTC | CASSDVQGASYGYTF
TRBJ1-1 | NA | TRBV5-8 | TGTGCCAGCAGCGAACGGGACGGAGGGGTCGGTGCAGCTTTCTTT | CASSERDGGVGAAFF
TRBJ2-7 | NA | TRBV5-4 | TGTGCCAGCAGCTTAGACCCCGGGACATCGCTCTCCGAGCAGTACTTC | CASSLDPGTSLSEQYF
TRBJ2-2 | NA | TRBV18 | TGTGCCAGCTCACCGTTTGTCCAGAACACCGGGGAGCTGTTTTTT | CASSPFVQNTGELFF
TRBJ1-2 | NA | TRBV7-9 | TGTGCCAGCAGCTCCATGACTGGCCTCTATGGCTACACCTTC | CASSSMTGLYGYTF
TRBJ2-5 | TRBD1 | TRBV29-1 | TGCAGCGTTGAAACCTCAGGACAGGGCTTTAGGGGGACCCAGTACTTC | CSVETSGQGFRGTQYF
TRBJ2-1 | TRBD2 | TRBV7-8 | TGTGCCAGCAGCTTAGAGGCTAGCGGGTACAATGAGCAGTTCTTC | CASSLEASGYNEQFF
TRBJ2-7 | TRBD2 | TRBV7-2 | TGTGCCAGCAGCATTTCCGGGACTAGCGCCTACTACGAGCAGTACTTC | CASSISGTSAYYEQYF
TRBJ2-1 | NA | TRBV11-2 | TGTGCCAGCAGCCAAAGCGGAAATGAGCAGTTCTTC | CASSQSGNEQFF
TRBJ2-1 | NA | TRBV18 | TGTGCCAGCTCCTCGGGTGCCCAAGCGAGCCGTGAGCAGTTCTTC | CASSSGAQASREQFF
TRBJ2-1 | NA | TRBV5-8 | TGTGCCAGCAGCCGAGGGACATCTGGGACCGACAATGAGCAGTTCTTC | CASSRGTSGTDNEQFF
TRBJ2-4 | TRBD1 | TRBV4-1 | TGCGCCAGCAGCCAAGACTATAGAGTGGGACAGGCGAGAGCCAAAAACATTCAGTACTTC | CASSQDYRVGQARAKNIQYF
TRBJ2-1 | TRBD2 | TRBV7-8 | TGTGCCAGCAGCCACTTCATTCCTAGCGGGAGGGCCCTAGGTGAGCAGTTCTTC | CASSHFIPSGRALGEQFF
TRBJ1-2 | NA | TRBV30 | TGTGCCTGGAGTCCCTCATCTCGGGGCTACACCTTC | CAWSPSSRGYTF